This TCR beta chain was documented in a study of a mutant IDH1 vaccine in newly diagnosed glioma. Study-wide context: Of treated patients, approximately 62% were men and about 38% women, averaging around 44 years.

Germline V gene sequence: CDR1 SQVTM, CDR2 ANQGSEA. The V gene end was trimmed by 5 bases and the J gene end by 7 bases; junction bases not matched to a gene: 12. The CDR3 sequence is 15 residues long. In regard to this clone: The antigen is undetermined.

The sample's time point: week 35, safety follow-up. In the vaccine, a single dose held 300 ug of the mutant IDH1 20-mer peptide, along with topical imiquimod. Here immunoSEQ multiplex PCR was the method, and the copy in TCRdb shows in-frame clones only, minus some. The sample consists of 25,000 to 40,000 clones, 78% of them appearing once. This chain uses TRBV29-1 with TRBJ1-5; TRBD1 matches 9 bases. The sequenced sample was PBMCs, obtained from a glioma patient whose treatment included an IDH1 peptide vaccine. The sequence came from a woman between 35 and 50 years old with glioma. The CDR3 DNA follows: TGCAGCGTTACTATTCGGACAGGGGTGGACCAGCCCCAGCATTTT. It is translated as CSVTIRTGVDQPQHF.